Shown below are 21 T cell receptor beta chains from a single sample sequenced in a study of cytomegalovirus exposure and HLA in healthy donors. Use of 60 Vbeta and 13 Jbeta primers characterized the PCR. Assay: immunoSEQ multiplex PCR; the TCRdb copy retains only in-frame clones and omits some. This sample yields 100,000 to 150,000 clones, of which 81% are seen a single time; 0.7% belongs to the top ten. What was sequenced was PBMCs. Receptors originate from a man younger than 30 in good health and CMV-seronegative.

The rearrangement links TRBV5-4 to TRBJ2-1; a weak D match, TRBD1 (5 bases). CDR3 size: 16 residues. Germline V lookup: CDR1 SGHNT, CDR2 YYREEE (reference sequence). Trimming shortened V by 5 bases and J by 4 bases, and 19 bases separated the two germline ends. CDR3 nucleotide sequence: TGTGCCAGCAGGAGTGACTGGGGCCCCCTTTACAATGAGCAGTTCTTC. Protein: CASRSDWGPLYNEQFF.

This clone was seen a handful of times. The genes are TRBV28 and TRBJ1-2; 9 bases fit TRBD1. The CDR3 contains 14 residues. Germline CDR1 MDHEN, CDR2 SYDVKM. J was trimmed by 3 bases and V by 6 bases; bases with no gene match: 5. The CDR3 protein is CASRGGQGHYGYTF. CDR3 bases: TGTGCCAGCAGGGGAGGACAGGGGCACTATGGCTACACCTTC.

This rearrangement joins TRBV28 to TRBJ1-6; 7 bases map to TRBD1. Germline V gene sequence: CDR1 MDHEN, CDR2 SYDVKM. The CDR3 covers 15 residues. Trimming removed 1 base from V and 8 bases from J; junction bases left unmatched: 5. CDR3 sequence: CASSLYGTVDSPLHF. In nucleotides, the CDR3 is TGTGCCAGCAGTTTATACGGGACAGTAGATTCACCCCTCCACTTT.

The chain employs TRBV6-1 and TRBJ2-3; D might be TRBD2 (6 bases). Germline V gene sequence: CDR1 MNHNS, CDR2 SASEGT. This CDR3 has 14 residues. V dropped 1 base and J dropped 4 bases, with 9 bases sitting between them. As DNA, the CDR3 is TGTGCCAGCAGTGAAGGGGAGGCGGCAGATACGCAGTATTTT. Residues: CASSEGEAADTQYF.

This chain connects TRBV28 to TRBJ1-1, with unresolved D. Trimming stripped 7 bases from V and 11 bases from J, with 14 bases between. This CDR3 has 11 residues. Germline assignment: CDR1 MDHEN and CDR2 SYDVKM. The CDR3 sequence: CASTSLADAFF. The CDR3 coding sequence is TGTGCCAGCACCTCTTTAGCAGACGCTTTCTTT. The full variable domain, completed using reference TRBV28 and TRBJ1-1, is DVKVTQSSRYLVKRTGEKVFLECVQDMDHENMFWYRQDPGLGLRLIYFSYDVKMKEKGDIPEGYSVSREKKERFSLILESASTNQTSMYLCASTSLADAFFGQGTRLTVV.

This rearrangement joins TRBV4-2 to TRBJ2-7; D gene uncertain. This CDR3 contains 12 residues. V was clipped by 0 bases and J by 5 bases, with 5 bases between them. Germline assignment: CDR1 LGHNA and CDR2 YNFKEQ. The CDR3 here is CASSQDLDEQYF. The CDR3 DNA follows: TGTGCCAGCAGCCAAGATCTCGACGAGCAGTACTTC.

V is TRBV18 and J is TRBJ2-7; 8 nucleotides agree with TRBD1. The CDR3 spans 15 residues. Per germline, CDR1 KGHSH and CDR2 LQKENI. With V trimmed by 3 bases and J by 2 bases, 6 bases remained unmatched. The CDR3 DNA sequence: TGTGCCAGCTCACCCTCCCCGACAGGGGCCTACGAGCAGTACTTC. Encoded protein: CASSPSPTGAYEQYF.

The chain carries TRBV13 and TRBJ2-7, with no clear D. The CDR3 has 16 residues. Trimming pared 1 base from V and 1 base from J, leaving 14 bases between. From germline, CDR1 is PRHDT and CDR2 FYEKMQ (reference sequence). CDR3 amino acids: CASSLVRARVSYEQYF. DNA of the CDR3: TGTGCCAGCAGCTTAGTTCGCGCCCGGGTTTCCTACGAGCAGTACTTC.

The rearrangement links TRBV5-6 to TRBJ2-7, with 9 bases fitting TRBD1. In germline, CDR1 is SGHDT, CDR2 YYEEEE. The CDR3 runs to 17 residues. The V and J ends lost 3 bases and 0 bases, in that order; junction bases with no gene match: 10. CDR3 coding DNA: TGTGCCAGCAGCTCCACCGGGACAGGGATTAGCTCCTACGAGCAGTACTTC. Its protein product is CASSSTGTGISSYEQYF.

J is TRBJ2-5 and V is TRBV7-6; tentative D call: TRBD2 (5 bases). Germline loops: CDR1 SGHVS, CDR2 FNYEAQ. The V gene lost 5 bases and the J gene lost 5 bases, with 12 bases spanning the gap. This CDR3 comprises 13 residues. CDR3 sequence reads: CASSPNGKETQYF. The CDR3 DNA is TGTGCCAGCAGCCCGAACGGGAAGGAGACCCAGTACTTC.

The V gene is TRBV7-8, the J gene TRBJ2-5; the D gene is possibly TRBD2 (5 bases). V dropped 5 bases and J dropped 2 bases, with 15 bases sitting between them. This CDR3 contains 15 residues. The germline gives CDR1 SGHVS, CDR2 FQNEAQ. The CDR3 DNA follows: TGTGCCAGCAGCCGGACGGGGAGAGGGCAAGAGACCCAGTACTTC. Amino acid sequence: CASSRTGRGQETQYF.

V is TRBV6-5 and J is TRBJ1-1, with D hard to call. The CDR3 totals 12 residues. Germline V lookup: CDR1 MNHEY, CDR2 SVGAGI. V was shortened by 6 bases and J by 6 bases, with 11 bases between the two germline ends. The CDR3 region is CASSQRRAEAFF. Here the CDR3 DNA reads TGTGCCAGCAGCCAACGGCGGGCTGAAGCTTTCTTT.

The chain links TRBV30 to TRBJ2-1; 7 nucleotides align to TRBD2. V trimming: 0 bases; J trimming: 15 bases; junction bases outside the gene matches: 11. The CDR3 extends over 13 amino acids. CDR1 is GTSNPN, CDR2 SVGIG, per germline (reference sequence). CDR3 sequence (DNA): TGTGCCTGGAGTGTAGCTGGGAGGGGCGCGGGGTTCTTC. Translated, it gives CAWSVAGRGAGFF.

The chain employs TRBV5-1 and TRBJ1-2; 8 positions match TRBD1. This CDR3 has 15 amino acids. In germline, CDR1 is SGHRS, CDR2 YFSETQ. Germline trimming cut 6 bases from V and 4 bases from J; bases unmatched to any gene: 11. CDR3 DNA sequence: TGCGCCAGCACTGTTATACCGGGACAGGCCTATGGCTACACCTTC. As protein: CASTVIPGQAYGYTF.

The rearrangement links TRBV11-2 to TRBJ1-5; perhaps TRBD1 as D (6 bases). Germline V gene sequence: CDR1 SGHAT, CDR2 FQNNGV. The V gene lost 5 bases and the J gene lost 4 bases, with 9 bases spanning the gap. The CDR3 totals 13 residues. The CDR3 bases are TGTGCCAGCAGCAACAGGGTGAATCAGCCCCAGCATTTT. Translated, it gives CASSNRVNQPQHF.

DNA for the CDR3: TGCGCCAGCAGCCAAGATTTTCTTAGCACAGATACGCAGTATTTT. Its translation: CASSQDFLSTDTQYF. The chain is built from TRBV4-3 and TRBJ2-3; D is undetermined. Germline V CDR1 and CDR2: LGHNA, YSLEER. CDR3 length: 15 amino acids. With 0 bases removed from V and 0 bases from J, the gap between germline ends came to 7 bases.

The chain joins TRBV30 to TRBJ1-6; D is perhaps TRBD1 (6 bases). V was shortened by 3 bases and J by 9 bases, with 15 bases between the two germline ends. From germline, CDR1 is GTSNPN and CDR2 SVGIG (reference sequence). This CDR3 is built from 14 residues. The CDR3 nucleotides read TGTGCCTGGAGCGTAAGGGGGAATGTTTCACCCCTCCACTTT. Translating gives CAWSVRGNVSPLHF.

This chain uses TRBV10-1 with TRBJ2-1; D perhaps matches TRBD2 (5 bases). Germline assignment: CDR1 WNHNN and CDR2 SYGVQD (reference sequence). The CDR3 is made up of 15 amino acids. The ends were cut back, 2 bases at V and 2 bases at J, with 10 bases in the middle. In nucleotides, the CDR3 is TGCGCCAGCAGTGAGCCGGGAACGACCTACAATGAGCAGTTCTTC. Protein product: CASSEPGTTYNEQFF.

This clone was observed a few times. The rearrangement joins TRBV5-1 to TRBJ2-1, with 8 positions matching TRBD1. The CDR3 runs 16 residues. Trimming removed 4 bases from V and 2 bases from J; junction bases left unmatched: 8. Looked up from germline, CDR1 is SGHRS and CDR2 is YFSETQ. For the CDR3, the DNA is TGCGCCAGCAGCCCTGCCGGGACAGGCGCCTACAATGAGCAGTTCTTC. Translation gives CASSPAGTGAYNEQFF.

The chain has TRBV5-1 and TRBJ2-2; the D gene is possibly TRBD1 (6 bases). Trimming took 4 bases from V and 7 from J, leaving 17 bases between them. There are 15 residues in the CDR3. CDR1 SGHRS and CDR2 YFSETQ come from the germline V gene. In DNA form, the CDR3 reads TGCGCCAGCAGCGGCGACATTAACAGGGTCGGGGAGCTGTTTTTT. This translates into CASSGDINRVGELFF.

In regard to this clone: The germline gene is not matched at one end of the junction; a read error may be the cause. The J gene is TRBJ2-7, the V gene TRBV13; no clear D. Germline lookup yields CDR1 PRHDT and CDR2 FYEKMQ (reference sequence). There are 16 residues in the CDR3. CDR3 DNA sequence: TGTGCCGGCAGCTTAATCCGCGGTATAGGTCGCGACGAGCAGTACTTC. Amino acid sequence: CAGSLIRGIGRDEQYF. The complete variable domain, with remaining parts taken from reference TRBV13 and TRBJ2-7, reads AAGVIQSPRHLIKEKRETATLKCYPIPRHDTVYWYQQGPGQDPQFLISFYEKMQSDKGSIPDRFSAQQFSDYHSELNMSSLELGDSALYFCAGSLIRGIGRDEQYFGPGTRLTVT.